The sequence of this TCR beta chain was determined in a study of metastatic and nonmetastatic thyroid tumors. Germline V gene data show CDR1 as SGHTA and CDR2 as FQGTGA. The CDR3 has 15 residues. With V trimmed by 4 bases and J by 4 bases, 7 bases remained unmatched. This clone is medium-sized in the sample. Treatment of any kind had been given to no patient before thyroid surgery. TCRdb re-called clones via MiXCR from the PCR reads. The sample records over 10,000 clones, approximately 23% being singletons. This sequence was found in a female donor with papillary thyroid cancer or a benign thyroid nodule (not recorded which). Some clones in this sample may be carry-over from other donors' samples. This chain connects TRBV7-3 to TRBJ2-1, with 7 bases fitting TRBD1. What was sequenced was adjacent normal tissue. As DNA, the CDR3 is TGTGCCAGCAGCTCCCGGGACAGCATGTACAATGAGCAGTTCTTC. Amino acids: CASSSRDSMYNEQFF.